Here is one T cell receptor beta chain with its context. The data were taken from a study of CD4 and CD8 cells across lung adenocarcinoma regions. Samples came from patients with localized non-small cell lung adenocarcinoma. V gave up 8 bases and J gave up 0 bases, with 22 bases separating them. The CDR3 covers 17 residues. One entry per CDR3 protein, called by TCRdb with MiXCR from the PCR reads. The sample lists roughly 20,000 distinct CDR3 sequences; around 50% were seen once. This clonotype was sampled from a female donor with lung adenocarcinoma. The CD4 and CD8 labels of this study may be unreliable. Sample: CD8+ T cells from the center of a lung tumor. The chain links TRBV12-3 or TRBV12-4 to TRBJ2-5; perhaps TRBD2 as D (7 bases). Here the CDR3 DNA reads TGTGCCAGCGGAGCGGGGCCTGGGGGCCGAGACCAAGAGACCCAGTACTTC. Protein: CASGAGPGGRDQETQYF.